These 23 T cell receptor beta chains were sequenced from one sample in a study of naive and memory T cell subsets. General study findings and limits: Naive repertoires, especially CD8, held a few larger clonotypes, possibly memory cells re-expressing CD45RA.

The beta constant-region primer was an equimolar mix of two oligonucleotides covering TRBC1 and TRBC2. Nested alpha and beta constant-region primers with the SP2 primer drove four PCR rounds on ligated cDNA. MiXCR, run by TCRdb on the UMI-ligation and nested PCR reads, gives a single entry per CDR3 protein. The sample records 150,000 or so distinct CDR3 sequences, about 23% being singletons. No antigens are known for them. Sequencing was carried out using naive CD4+ T cells from blood. Receptor source: a human donor in good health.

CDR3 sequence: CASSPPPSNSPLHF. CDR3 DNA sequence: TGTGCCAGCTCACCACCCCCGTCAAATTCACCCCTCCACTTT. This chain joins TRBV18 and TRBJ1-6; D not certain. CDR1 is KGHSH and CDR2 is LQKENI in the germline V gene. The CDR3 has 14 residues. The V end lost 0 bases, the J end lost 7 bases, and 7 bases lay between the germline ends. Filled out from reference TRBV18 and TRBJ1-6, the complete variable domain reads NAGVMQNPRHLVRRRGQEARLRCSPMKGHSHVYWYRQLPEEGLKFMVYLQKENIIDESGMPKERFSAEFPKEGPSILRIQQVVRGDSAAYFCASSPPPSNSPLHFGNGTRLTVT.

This clonotype was counted a few times. The CDR3 here is CASSYDRDGQPQHF. In DNA, the CDR3 is TGTGCCAGCAGTTACGACAGGGACGGACAGCCCCAGCATTTT. The chain links TRBV6-6 to TRBJ1-5, with 7 bases that match TRBD1. V was pared by 2 bases and J by 7 bases, with 5 bases of the junction left unmatched. This CDR3 has 14 amino acids. The V gene's germline CDR1 is MNHNY and CDR2 SVGAGI (reference sequence).

The chain joins TRBV20-1 to TRBJ2-1; D is ambiguous. Germline V gene lookup returns CDR1 DFQATT and CDR2 SNEGSKA (reference sequence). This CDR3 is built from 15 residues. V lost 0 bases and J 7 bases, leaving 16 bases between the germline ends. The DNA of the CDR3 is TGCAGTGCTAGAGATTGGTCAAAATCCCAGAATGAGCAGTTCTTC. This codes for CSARDWSKSQNEQFF.

This clonotype occurred a few times. The chain recombines TRBV29-1 with TRBJ2-7; 9 bases align to TRBD1. Germline V CDR1 and CDR2: SQVTM, ANQGSEA. The CDR3 runs 14 residues. V trimming: 5 bases; J trimming: 7 bases; junction bases outside the gene matches: 12. DNA of the CDR3: TGCAGCGTTAAGTGGCGGACAGGGGCCAGGGAGCAGTACTTC. This sequence encodes CSVKWRTGAREQYF.

This chain connects TRBV9 to TRBJ2-5; tentative D call: TRBD2 (6 bases). V lost 2 bases, J lost 1 base, and 9 bases lay in between. The CDR3 loop spans 14 amino acids. The V gene's germline CDR1 is SGDLS and CDR2 YYNGEE. Written as DNA, the CDR3 is TGTGCCAGCAGCGTCGGCGGGGTCCAAGAGACCCAGTACTTC. This codes for CASSVGGVQETQYF.

In its sample, this clonotype was seen a few times. The rearrangement links TRBV12-3 or TRBV12-4 to TRBJ1-1; TRBD1 is a possible D gene (5 bases). The CDR3 totals 14 residues. The V end lost 8 bases, the J end lost 1 base, and 14 bases lay between the germline ends. DNA for the CDR3: TGTGCCAGCGTCCCTGGGGCAGCGAACACTGAAGCTTTCTTT. Translating gives CASVPGAANTEAFF.

The chain carries TRBV6-1 and TRBJ2-1; D is unclear. V was trimmed by 2 bases and J by 9 bases, leaving 8 bases between them. Germline values: CDR1 MNHNS, CDR2 SASEGT. This CDR3 has 12 residues. CDR3 DNA: TGTGCCAGCAGTGAACCCGTTAGTGAGCAGTTCTTC. It is translated as CASSEPVSEQFF.

This clonotype was counted ten times or more. The chain has TRBV5-5 and TRBJ2-7; D gene unclear. This CDR3 is built from 15 residues. The V end lost 3 bases, the J end lost 0 bases, and 13 bases lay between the germline ends. Germline values: CDR1 SGHKS, CDR2 YYEKEE (reference sequence). This chain's CDR3 is CASSSFDGSSYEQYF. CDR3 nucleotides: TGTGCCAGCAGCTCTTTCGACGGTAGCTCCTACGAGCAGTACTTC.

The rearrangement joins TRBV24-1 to TRBJ1-1; D is uncertain. Trimming left V 2 bases short and J 6 bases short, with 6 bases between. The CDR3 loop spans 12 amino acids. Germline lookup yields CDR1 KGHDR and CDR2 SFDVKD. The CDR3 sequence: CATSDSSSEAFF. The CDR3 nucleotides read TGTGCCACCAGTGATTCCAGCTCTGAAGCTTTCTTT.

This clonotype was seen many times. The rearrangement uses TRBV20-1 and TRBJ2-3, with D hard to call. V was cut by 1 base and J by 4 bases, with 6 bases left in between. CDR3 size: 12 residues. The germline V gene has CDR1 DFQATT and CDR2 SNEGSKA (reference sequence). CDR3 protein: CSARGGADTQYF. CDR3 sequence (DNA): TGCAGTGCTAGAGGTGGCGCAGATACGCAGTATTTT.

The rearrangement joins TRBV27 to TRBJ2-7; the D gene is possibly TRBD1 (6 bases). The CDR3 covers 14 residues. The V and J ends lost 8 bases and 5 bases respectively, with 19 bases between them. Germline CDR1 MNHEY, CDR2 SMNVEV (reference sequence). In DNA form, the CDR3 reads TGTGCCAGCGGCAAAGGGCAGGGGCCCCACGAGCAGTACTTC. This translates into CASGKGQGPHEQYF.

This chain joins TRBV5-1 and TRBJ1-1; a weak D match, TRBD1 (6 bases). Germline-derived CDR1 and CDR2 are SGHRS and YFSETQ. V dropped 3 bases and J dropped 3 bases, with 12 bases sitting between them. The CDR3 has 14 residues. The CDR3 DNA reads as TGCGCCAGCAGCTCCTCACAGGGCTACACTGAAGCTTTCTTT. It encodes CASSSSQGYTEAFF.

This clonotype has just a few counts. The chain has TRBV12-3 or TRBV12-4 and TRBJ2-1; 13 positions match TRBD2. Trimming at V came to 2 bases and at J to 12 bases, leaving 7 bases not matched to a gene. The CDR3 is 15 residues long. CDR3 amino acids: CASSLRGLAGWGQFF. For the CDR3, the DNA is TGTGCCAGCAGTTTAAGGGGACTAGCGGGATGGGGGCAGTTCTTC.

The chain carries TRBV4-3 and TRBJ2-7; D possibly corresponds to TRBD2 (5 bases). The CDR3 totals 14 residues. V shed 2 bases and J shed 2 bases, with 10 bases lying between them. Germline V lookup: CDR1 LGHNA, CDR2 YSLEER. CDR3 DNA sequence: TGCGCCAGCAGCCAAAGGACGGAGGCCTACGAGCAGTACTTC. It encodes CASSQRTEAYEQYF.

This clonotype was recorded many times. The CDR3 sequence is CASARTSGITDTQYF. CDR3 in DNA: TGTGCCAGCGCCAGGACTAGCGGGATCACAGATACGCAGTATTTT. The V gene is TRBV6-6, the J gene TRBJ2-3; TRBD2 aligns across 12 bases. Unmatched junction bases numbered 5, after V lost 8 bases and J lost 2 bases. From germline, CDR1 is MNHNY and CDR2 SVGAGI (reference sequence). The CDR3 has 15 residues.

The V call is TRBV13, the J call TRBJ2-4; D is possibly TRBD2 (5 bases). In germline, CDR1 is PRHDT, CDR2 FYEKMQ (reference sequence). V was shortened by 1 base and J by 7 bases, with 8 bases between the two germline ends. The CDR3 consists of 13 residues. CDR3 sequence (DNA): TGTGCCAGCAGCTTAGTCGGGGTGAACATTCAGTACTTC. It is translated as CASSLVGVNIQYF.

This clonotype was counted a few times. The rearrangement links TRBV7-2 to TRBJ2-1; 9 nucleotides match TRBD2. The germline CDR1 and CDR2 sequences are SGHTA and FQGNSA. V dropped 7 bases and J dropped 8; count of bases not matched to a gene: 9. This CDR3 has 14 residues. The CDR3 coding sequence is TGTGCCAGCAAGCCGGGACTAGCATATGATGAGCAGTTCTTC. This gives the protein CASKPGLAYDEQFF.

The rearrangement joins TRBV29-1 to TRBJ2-1, with 8 nucleotides matching TRBD2. Trimming cost V 4 bases and J 9 bases; bases outside gene matches: 8. The CDR3 covers 13 residues. Germline CDR1 SQVTM, CDR2 ANQGSEA. CDR3 nucleotides: TGCAGCGTTGTTAGGACTAGCCGGGTTGAGCAGTTCTTC. Translating gives CSVVRTSRVEQFF.

The genes are TRBV29-1 and TRBJ2-1; TRBD1 aligns across 7 bases. Germline V gene lookup returns CDR1 SQVTM and CDR2 ANQGSEA. The CDR3 has 16 amino acids. The V and J ends lost 8 bases and 4 bases, in that order; junction bases with no gene match: 17. The CDR3 nucleotides read TGCAGCATACCAAGATACCGGGACAGACTATACAATGAGCAGTTCTTC. Translating it yields CSIPRYRDRLYNEQFF.

Ten or more counts support this clonotype. The chain carries TRBV7-2 and TRBJ2-5; D uncertain. Germline loops: CDR1 SGHTA, CDR2 FQGNSA. The ends were cut back, 0 bases at V and 7 bases at J, with 15 bases in the middle. The CDR3 consists of 15 residues. The DNA of the CDR3 is TGTGCCAGCAGCTTAGCGGGCCCCCAGGTTGGGACCCAGTACTTC. Translating it yields CASSLAGPQVGTQYF.

V and J are TRBV7-6 and TRBJ2-3; TRBD1 agrees at 7 bases. The V gene's germline CDR1 is SGHVS and CDR2 FNYEAQ. V was pared by 1 base and J by 2 bases, with 3 bases of the junction left unmatched. The CDR3 contains 15 residues. The CDR3 DNA follows: TGTGCCAGCAGCTTAGACAGGGGACACACAGATACGCAGTATTTT. Protein: CASSLDRGHTDTQYF.

This chain joins TRBV4-3 and TRBJ2-5; D unclear. This CDR3 has 14 amino acids. Germline-derived CDR1 and CDR2 are LGHNA and YSLEER. V was trimmed by 1 base and J by 5 bases, leaving 11 bases between them. The CDR3 DNA reads TGCGCCAGCAGCCAAGTATATGGCGCGGAGACCCAGTACTTC. Protein: CASSQVYGAETQYF.

This clonotype was picked up many times. The chain employs TRBV20-1 and TRBJ2-3; 11 nucleotides align to TRBD2. Trimming at V came to 1 base and at J to 5 bases, leaving 8 bases not matched to a gene. Germline V gene sequence: CDR1 DFQATT, CDR2 SNEGSKA (reference sequence). This CDR3 comprises 16 residues. The CDR3, as DNA: TGCAGTGCTAGAGTGGTAGCGGGAGGGCATCGAGATACGCAGTATTTT. Translation gives CSARVVAGGHRDTQYF.